These T cell receptor beta chains were read from a single sample in a study of graft-versus-host responses after intestinal transplantation. TCRdb keeps only in-frame clones here, not all; method: immunoSEQ multiplex PCR. The sample lists about 82,000 clones, about nine tenths occurring once. For these receptors, no antigen is known. The input for sequencing was unstimulated CD4+ T cells sorted from spleen or lymph node cells, taken before intestinal transplant. The receptors shown here come from a human donor who received an intestinal transplant. The CDR3 runs from the conserved cysteine through the conserved F or W. The D gene is left open where the match is weak. Clone size is shown for a subset of rows, as once, few, many or a class of expanded clone.

>NA|NA|TRBV4-3|TRBJ1-6
CASSQTGQRNSPLHF
TGCGCCAGCAGCCAGACCGGACAGCGGAATTCACCCCTCCACTTT
>NA|NA|TRBV4-1|TRBJ1-1
CASSQEWTREGTEAFF
TGCGCCAGCAGCCAAGAGTGGACTAGGGAAGGGACTGAAGCTTTCTTT
>NA|TRBD2|TRBV6-6|TRBJ2-2
CASSYRSSGKVGELFF
TGTGCCAGCAGTTACCGGTCGAGCGGGAAGGTCGGGGAGCTGTTTTTT
>NA|NA|TRBV4-3|TRBJ1-3
CASSPSTGSGNTIYF
TGCGCCAGCAGCCCCTCGACAGGCTCTGGAAACACCATATATTTT
>NA|TRBD2|TRBV7-8|TRBJ2-3
CASSYTRLAGTDTQYF
TGTGCCAGCAGCTATACCCGGCTAGCGGGCACAGATACGCAGTATTTT
>NA|NA|TRBV19|TRBJ1-1
CASSAVWGDTEAFF
TGTGCCAGTAGCGCCGTCTGGGGGGACACTGAAGCTTTCTTT
>NA|TRBD1|TRBV7-2|TRBJ1-4
CASTQTGSGEKLFF
TGTGCCAGCACTCAGACAGGGTCGGGAGAAAAACTGTTTTTT
>NA|NA|TRBV5-1|TRBJ2-7
CASSRQQGSYEQYF
TGCGCCAGCAGCCGACAACAGGGCTCCTACGAGCAGTACTTC
>NA|NA|TRBV4-3|TRBJ2-3
CASSLRTGTQDTQYF
TGCGCCAGCAGCCTTCGTACCGGGACACAGGATACGCAGTATTTT
>NA|NA|TRBV6-5|TRBJ1-1
CASSYWPRRMNTEAFF
TGTGCCAGCAGTTACTGGCCTAGGCGGATGAACACTGAAGCTTTCTTT
>few|TRBD1|TRBV10-3|TRBJ1-4
CAIGTGHNEKLFF
TGTGCCATCGGGACAGGGCATAATGAAAAACTGTTTTTT
>once|NA|TRBV5-1|TRBJ2-2
CASSPRLGGATNTGELFF
TGCGCCAGCAGCCCCCGCCTAGGGGGGGCGACGAACACCGGGGAGCTGTTTTTT
>NA|TRBD1|TRBV30|TRBJ2-5
CAWNFWTGPPETQYF
TGTGCCTGGAACTTTTGGACAGGGCCCCCCGAGACCCAGTACTTC
>once|NA|TRBV4-1|TRBJ1-2
CASSQIRGMGSIYGYTF
TGCGCCAGCAGCCAAATCAGGGGTATGGGCTCTATCTATGGCTACACCTTC
>NA|NA|TRBV2|TRBJ1-1
CASRASWNTEAFF
TGTGCCAGCAGGGCAAGTTGGAACACTGAAGCTTTCTTT
>NA|TRBD1|TRBV10-1|TRBJ1-5
CASSGQRDQPQHF
TGCGCCAGCTCGGGACAGCGTGATCAGCCCCAGCATTTT
>NA|TRBD1|TRBV11-3|TRBJ1-1
CASSFQTGVNTEAFF
TGTGCCAGCAGCTTTCAGACAGGGGTGAACACTGAAGCTTTCTTT
>NA|TRBD1|TRBV19|TRBJ1-1
CASSVGTGGALRAFF
TGTGCCAGTAGTGTTGGGACAGGGGGGGCCTTGAGGGCTTTCTTT
>few|NA|TRBV2|TRBJ2-7
CASSEGGGEQYF
TGTGCCAGCAGTGAGGGAGGGGGAGAGCAGTACTTC
>NA|NA|TRBV19|TRBJ1-2
CATQAPNYGYTF
TGTGCTACCCAGGCCCCTAACTATGGCTACACCTTC
>NA|NA|TRBV4-3|TRBJ2-7
CASSQDLWDNTYEQYF
TGCGCCAGCAGCCAAGATTTATGGGACAACACATACGAGCAGTACTTC
>few|NA|TRBV6-5|TRBJ1-5
CASSPRQSNQPQHF
TGTGCCAGCAGCCCTCGACAGAGCAATCAGCCCCAGCATTTT
>NA|TRBD1|TRBV19|TRBJ2-7
CASITVRDRAPYEQYF
TGTGCCAGTATAACGGTTAGGGACAGGGCGCCCTACGAGCAGTACTTC
>NA|NA|TRBV5-1|TRBJ2-2
CASSLAQVNTGELFF
TGCGCCAGCAGCTTGGCACAGGTTAACACCGGGGAGCTGTTTTTT
>once|TRBD1|TRBV15|TRBJ2-2
CATSRGTGRLTGELFF
TGTGCCACCAGCAGAGGGACAGGGAGGTTAACCGGGGAGCTGTTTTTT
>NA|TRBD1|TRBV15|TRBJ1-2
CATSRGTGGYGYTF
TGTGCCACCAGCAGAGGGACAGGGGGGTATGGCTACACCTTC
>NA|NA|TRBV7-9|TRBJ1-1
CASSNTGRGAFF
TGTGCCAGCAGCAATACAGGGAGAGGAGCTTTCTTT
>NA|NA|TRBV30|TRBJ1-2
CAWSVRGKAYGYTF
TGTGCCTGGAGTGTGCGAGGAAAGGCTTATGGCTACACCTTC
>few|NA|TRBV5-8|TRBJ1-5
CASSLGPLPQHF
TGTGCCAGCAGCCTAGGCCCCTTGCCCCAGCATTTT
>once|TRBD1|TRBV27|TRBJ1-1
CASSFSQGPEAFF
TGTGCCAGCAGTTTCTCACAGGGGCCGGAAGCTTTCTTT
>NA|TRBD2|TRBV5-1|TRBJ2-3
CASSLDTAGGSDTQYF
TGCGCCAGCAGCTTGGATACAGCGGGGGGATCAGATACGCAGTATTTT
>NA|TRBD2|TRBV30|TRBJ2-1
CAWSVRGGASYNEQFF
TGTGCCTGGAGTGTACGGGGGGGGGCGTCCTACAATGAGCAGTTCTTC
>NA|TRBD2|TRBV7-7|TRBJ2-1
CASSLGAGEIGSKQFF
TGTGCCAGCAGCTTAGGAGCGGGGGAAATTGGGTCGAAGCAGTTCTTC
>NA|NA|TRBV7-9|TRBJ2-3
CASSVGQYEDTQYF
TGTGCCAGCAGCGTCGGACAGTATGAGGATACGCAGTATTTT
>NA|TRBD1|TRBV11-2|TRBJ1-2
CASQRLTGSGYTF
TGTGCCAGCCAGCGCCTGACAGGGTCCGGCTACACCTTC
>NA|NA|TRBV9|TRBJ1-1
CASSRDINTEAFF
TGTGCCAGCAGCAGGGACATAAACACTGAAGCTTTCTTT
>NA|TRBD1|TRBV7-2|TRBJ1-2
CASSLVTGGDYGYTF
TGTGCCAGCAGCTTAGTTACAGGGGGGGACTATGGCTACACCTTC
>NA|NA|TRBV11-3|TRBJ2-7
CASSLRGASYEQYF
TGTGCCAGCAGCTTACGTGGGGCCTCCTACGAGCAGTACTTC
>NA|NA|TRBV27|TRBJ2-5
CASSSIQAGQETQYF
TGTGCCAGCAGTTCGATACAGGCCGGTCAAGAGACCCAGTACTTC
>NA|TRBD1|TRBV7-2|TRBJ2-7
CASSLYLGTAEQYF
TGTGCCAGCAGCCTATATTTAGGGACAGCCGAGCAGTACTTC
>few|NA|TRBV9|TRBJ1-2
CASSPQGFYGYTF
TGTGCCAGCAGCCCACAGGGATTCTATGGCTACACCTTC
>few|TRBD1|TRBV5-1|TRBJ1-4
CASSLDPGTGLEKLFF
TGCGCCAGCAGCTTGGACCCCGGGACAGGGCTTGAAAAACTGTTTTTT
>NA|NA|TRBV29-1|TRBJ2-3
CSVERRVSFPDTQYF
TGCAGCGTTGAGAGGAGGGTTTCCTTCCCAGATACGCAGTATTTT
>NA|TRBD1|TRBV19|TRBJ2-5
CASSKGPGQQETQYF
TGTGCCAGTAGTAAGGGACCGGGACAGCAAGAGACCCAGTACTTC
>NA|TRBD2|TRBV12-5|TRBJ2-7
CASGLPAGEFRPSYEQYF
TGTGCTAGTGGTTTGCCCGCGGGAGAGTTCAGGCCATCCTACGAGCAGTACTTC
>NA|TRBD2|TRBV5-4|TRBJ2-1
CASSPGGGAGPNNEQFF
TGTGCCAGCAGTCCAGGCGGGGGTGCCGGGCCCAACAATGAGCAGTTCTTC
>NA|TRBD2|TRBV5-1|TRBJ2-7
CASSLGGGGSYEQYF
TGCGCCAGCAGCTTGGGCGGGGGAGGTTCCTACGAGCAGTACTTC
>NA|NA|TRBV5-1|TRBJ2-1
CASSLGVADGSAPFF
NA
>NA|TRBD2|TRBV19|TRBJ2-1
CATSRGAYNEQFF
TGTGCCACCTCTCGGGGGGCCTACAATGAGCAGTTCTTC
>NA|NA|TRBV9|TRBJ1-1
CASSVAGRVGEAFF
TGTGCCAGCAGCGTAGCGGGCAGGGTCGGTGAAGCTTTCTTT
>few|NA|TRBV6-6|TRBJ1-6
CASSSQGLNSPLHF
TGTGCCAGCAGTTCACAGGGCCTTAATTCACCCCTCCACTTT
>NA|TRBD2|TRBV10-2|TRBJ2-3
CASSEPGLAGTDTQYF
TGCGCCAGCAGTGAGCCGGGACTAGCGGGCACAGATACGCAGTATTTT
>NA|TRBD2|TRBV6-5|TRBJ2-7
CASRRAGSSYEQYF
TGTGCCAGCAGGCGAGCGGGAAGCTCCTACGAGCAGTACTTC
>NA|TRBD2|TRBV4-3|TRBJ2-6
CASSRELAGAVSGANVLTF
TGCGCCAGCAGCCGAGAACTAGCGGGGGCCGTCTCTGGGGCCAACGTCCTGACTTTC
>NA|TRBD1|TRBV5-1|TRBJ2-7
CASSQGTGSTHEQYF
TGCGCCAGCAGCCAAGGGACAGGTAGTACCCACGAGCAGTACTTC
>NA|NA|TRBV21-1|TRBJ1-4
CASSSDRARVANEKLFF
TGTGCCAGCAGCAGTGACAGGGCTCGAGTAGCTAATGAAAAACTGTTTTTT
>NA|TRBD1|TRBV29-1|TRBJ1-2
CSVELLQGASGYTF
TGCAGCGTTGAACTATTACAGGGGGCGAGTGGCTACACCTTC
>NA|TRBD2|TRBV19|TRBJ2-3
CASSIEGRLAGTDTQYF
TGTGCCAGTAGTATAGAAGGGAGGCTAGCGGGCACAGATACGCAGTATTTT